This T cell receptor (beta chain) appears in the sequencing data of a study of CD8+CD57+ T cells in acquired aplastic anemia. About the study: Mean yield of DNA from sorted CD4+ and CD8+ cells was 2.5 to 4 ug.

The CDR3 runs to 16 residues. Germline CDR1 is SGHRS and CDR2 is YFSETQ. V lost 1 base to trimming and J lost 2 bases, with 12 bases between them. For sequencing, patients were chosen who had shown expansion of CD8+CD57+ cells by flow cytometry. Everyone among the patients had severe acquired aplastic anemia. Genomic DNA constituted the template upon which TCR beta VDJ and CDR3 profiling was performed. TCRdb processed the reads anew with MiXCR; each CDR3 protein has one entry. The sample lists roughly 220,000 distinct CDR3 sequences, 60% to 80% occurring once. Material: sorted CD4+, CD8+, or CD8+CD57+ T cells (not recorded which) from PBMCs. This chain links TRBV5-1 with TRBJ2-2; D uncertain. The clonotype was recovered from a human donor with aplastic anemia. The CDR3 is CASSLRSAINTGELFF. Written as DNA, the CDR3 is TGCGCCAGCAGCTTGAGGTCAGCTATTAACACCGGGGAGCTGTTTTTT. The full variable domain, with the rest looked up from reference TRBV5-1 and TRBJ2-2, is KAGVTQTPRYLIKTRGQQVTLSCSPISGHRSVSWYQQTPGQGLQFLFEYFSETQRNKGNFPGRFSGRQFSNSRSEMNVSTLELGDSALYLCASSLRSAINTGELFFGEGSRLTVL.